This T cell receptor beta chain was observed in a study of blood T cell repertoires in COVID-19. Study-wide context: Acute and convalescent COVID-19 samples came from the United States, Italy and Spain. T cells, B-cell-depleted T cells, or PBMCs supplied cDNA or gDNA.

CDR3 length: 14 amino acids. Germline lookup yields CDR1 SGHRS and CDR2 YFSETQ. Trimming removed 0 bases from V and 7 bases from J, with 14 bases in between. Method: immunoSEQ multiplex PCR; TCRdb's copy keeps in-frame clones and lacks some. The sample lists about 190,000 clones, approximately 79% seen once, with over 10% in the top ten. Sequenced: peripheral blood. This chain connects TRBV5-1 to TRBJ2-7, with a weak D call TRBD2 (6 bases). The receptor's source is a woman aged 50 to 60 with acute or convalescent COVID-19. CDR3 protein: CASSLEGAGGEQYF. The CDR3 DNA sequence: TGCGCCAGCAGCTTGGAAGGGGCCGGGGGAGAGCAGTACTTC.